The 9 T cell receptor beta chains below all came from one sample that was sequenced in a study of lung T cells in sarcoidosis with Löfgren's syndrome. One entry per CDR3 protein results from TCRdb running MiXCR on the reads. The sample contains roughly 63,000 distinct CDR3 sequences, 21% of which appear only once. The sequenced material came from CD4+ T cells from PBMCs. The receptor source for this set is a human donor with sarcoidosis (Löfgren's syndrome or another form), or a control subject (not recorded which).

Comment on this clonotype: At one end, the junction sequence differs from germline, possibly due to a read error. The chain carries TRBV3-1 and TRBJ1-1; perhaps TRBD1 as D (6 bases). CDR3 length: 13 residues. Germline V gene sequence: CDR1 LGHDT, CDR2 YNNKEL (reference sequence). CDR3 amino acids: CANSLQGDTEAFF. The DNA for the CDR3 is TGTGCCAACAGCCTACAGGGTGACACTGAAGCTTTCTTT.

This clonotype was counted between two and nine times. The rearrangement joins TRBV24-1 to TRBJ1-2; TRBD1 aligns across 7 bases. The V gene's germline CDR1 is KGHDR and CDR2 SFDVKD. V gave up 7 bases and J gave up 0 bases; unmatched junction bases: 7. The CDR3 totals 15 residues. In DNA form, the CDR3 reads TGTGCCACCAGACCGTCCGGGACAGCTAACTATGGCTACACCTTC. The encoded protein is CATRPSGTANYGYTF.

This clonotype was counted at least ten times. The rearrangement joins TRBV3-1 to TRBJ2-3, with D possibly being TRBD1 (6 bases). Germline assignment: CDR1 LGHDT and CDR2 YNNKEL (reference sequence). The V end was cut by 5 bases, the J end by 6 bases, with 18 bases between. The length of the CDR3 is 15 residues. CDR3: CASSVLGAPRDTQYF. CDR3 sequence (DNA): TGTGCCAGCAGCGTACTGGGGGCGCCGAGGGATACGCAGTATTTT.

Concerning this clonotype itself: It may be a read error: a sequence one base away is much more abundant. The rearrangement joins TRBV7-2 to TRBJ1-3; D is unresolved. Germline CDR1 and CDR2: SGHTA and FQGNSA. This CDR3 is 15 amino acids long. DNA of the CDR3: TGTGCCAGCAGCCCTCAGGCTCTCTCTGGAAGCACCATATATTTT. It is translated as CASSPQALSGSTIYF.

This clonotype was observed a handful of times. This may stem from a read error, because a much larger clone lies one nucleotide away. The chain couples TRBV6-1 to TRBJ1-1, with TRBD1 identical over 10 bases. The CDR3 loop spans 14 amino acids. The germline V gene has CDR1 MNHNS and CDR2 SASEGT. CDR3 sequence: CTSRDRGRVTEAFF. DNA of the CDR3: TGTACCAGCAGAGACAGGGGGCGCGTCACTGAAGCTTTCTTT.

Many counts were recorded for this clonotype. This sequence joins TRBV6-2 or TRBV6-3 and TRBJ2-1; 13 bases agree with TRBD2. CDR1 is MNHEY, CDR2 SVGEGT, per germline. V lost 6 bases, J lost 7 bases, and 12 bases stayed unmatched. CDR3 length: 17 residues. The CDR3 DNA reads TGTGCCAGCAGCTTACCCCTACTAGCGGGAGGGTTGAATGAGCAGTTCTTC. It codes for CASSLPLLAGGLNEQFF.

The V and J genes are TRBV7-3 and TRBJ2-1, with a possible D match to TRBD2 (6 bases). The CDR3 spans 15 residues. The V and J ends lost 5 bases and 4 bases respectively, with 15 bases between them. The germline CDR1 and CDR2 sequences are SGHTA and FQGTGA. CDR3 sequence: CASSLNAEGYNEQFF. DNA of the CDR3: TGTGCCAGCAGCCTAAACGCGGAGGGGTACAATGAGCAGTTCTTC.

The rearrangement links TRBV5-6 to TRBJ2-3; no reliable D call. V was pared by 0 bases and J by 3 bases, with 5 bases between. The CDR3 covers 13 residues. Germline-derived CDR1 and CDR2 are SGHDT and YYEEEE. The CDR3 nucleotides are TGTGCCAGCAGCTTGGAAAGAACAGATACGCAGTATTTT. This translates into CASSLERTDTQYF.

This clonotype was observed a handful of times. This sequence joins TRBV5-1 and TRBJ2-5; TRBD2 matches at 11 bases. CDR1 and CDR2 from the germline V gene are SGHRS and YFSETQ. CDR3 length: 15 residues. V was clipped by 4 bases and J by 1 base; unmatched bases: 3. Here the CDR3 reads CASSPGLAGQETQYF. The DNA of the CDR3 is TGCGCCAGCAGCCCCGGACTAGCGGGCCAAGAGACCCAGTACTTC.